One and the same sample provided the 5 T cell receptor beta chains below, sequenced in a study of cytomegalovirus exposure and HLA in healthy donors. PCR amplification relied on 60 Vbeta primers (plus 13 Jbeta primers). Measured with immunoSEQ multiplex PCR; TCRdb has only the in-frame clones, and not every one. The table records about 130,000 clones, 74% of them present only once. The sequencing input was PBMCs. The receptors were sampled from a male donor in good health and CMV-seronegative.

V usage is TRBV11-2 and J usage is TRBJ2-5, with 8 bases that match TRBD1. Per the germline V gene, CDR1 is SGHAT and CDR2 is FQNNGV. This CDR3 is 13 amino acids long. The ends lost 5 bases at V and 4 bases at J; junction bases unmatched: 3. The CDR3 DNA reads as TGTGCCAGCAGCGCACAGGGGGGAGAGACCCAGTACTTC. Protein product: CASSAQGGETQYF.

This clone appeared once. An end of the junction differs from the germline gene, which may be a read error. The chain links TRBV28 to TRBJ1-5, with D maybe TRBD1 (6 bases). The V gene's germline CDR1 is MDHEN and CDR2 SYDVKM. The CDR3 consists of 17 residues. The CDR3 nucleotides are TGTGCCGGCAGTCCCCCCCAGGGGCTACTTAGCAATCAGCCCCAGCATTTT. This codes for CAGSPPQGLLSNQPQHF.

The chain employs TRBV28 and TRBJ1-4; 7 bases agree with TRBD1. The CDR3 has 18 amino acids. The J segment lost 0 bases and the V segment lost 5 bases, leaving 12 bases of the junction unmatched. The germline gives CDR1 MDHEN, CDR2 SYDVKM. CDR3 protein: CASSQEGANTATNEKLFF. In nucleotides, the CDR3 is TGTGCCAGCAGTCAGGAGGGGGCGAACACTGCAACTAATGAAAAACTGTTTTTT.

CDR3 sequence reads: CAWTPGQGLLNYGYTF. In DNA form, the CDR3 reads TGTGCCTGGACCCCCGGACAGGGACTTCTTAACTATGGCTACACCTTC. This chain uses TRBV30 with TRBJ1-2; 8 bases align to TRBD1. This CDR3 is built from 16 residues. CDR1 GTSNPN and CDR2 SVGIG come from the germline V gene (reference sequence). V lost 4 bases and J lost 1; bases outside the gene matches: 11.

A few counts support this clone. This sequence joins TRBV28 and TRBJ1-1, with D possibly TRBD1 on 6 matching bases. In germline, CDR1 is MDHEN, CDR2 SYDVKM. The length of the CDR3 is 15 residues. Trimming took 8 bases from V and 3 from J, leaving 19 bases between them. DNA for the CDR3: TGTGCCAGCCGGCCCCCACAGGGTGAGGACACTGAAGCTTTCTTT. As protein: CASRPPQGEDTEAFF.